These 18 T cell receptor beta chains originate from one sample sequenced in a study of CD8+ T cells in alopecia areata. TCR sequencing used cDNA made by reverse transcription of extracted RNA. Here immunoSEQ multiplex PCR was the method, and the copy in TCRdb shows in-frame clones only, minus some. The table includes about 64,000 clones, roughly 46% detected once. Specified treatment: oral pan-JAK inhibitor, 5-10 mg twice daily. The starting material was CD8+ T cells sorted from blood, obtained at approximately week 37, from a patient treated with tofacitinib. The receptors shown here come from a human donor with alopecia areata.

The V gene is TRBV30, the J gene TRBJ2-1; TRBD2 aligns across 8 bases. The V segment lost 0 bases and the J segment 7 bases; nucleotides outside the gene matches: 14. This CDR3 contains 17 residues. Germline-derived CDR1 and CDR2 are GTSNPN and SVGIG (reference sequence). CDR3 DNA sequence: TGTGCCTGGAGTGTACTGGTTAGCGGGACTAGGCTGAATGAGCAGTTCTTC. Encoded protein: CAWSVLVSGTRLNEQFF.

This chain uses TRBV7-6 with TRBJ2-2; D remains unclear. There are 14 residues in the CDR3. Trimming took off 2 bases at V and 4 bases at J, with 8 bases between the two ends. Per germline, CDR1 SGHVS and CDR2 FNYEAQ. The CDR3 loop reads CASSLPGSTGELFF. The CDR3 coding sequence is TGTGCCAGCAGCTTACCAGGAAGCACCGGGGAGCTGTTTTTT.

This clone has a handful of counts. The V gene is TRBV7-2, the J gene TRBJ2-7; 8 bases line up with TRBD1. Germline values: CDR1 SGHTA, CDR2 FQGNSA. The V gene end was trimmed by 4 bases and the J gene end by 3 bases; junction bases not matched to a gene: 11. The CDR3 is 16 amino acids. The CDR3 spells CASSSPGRGLNYEQYF. CDR3 coding DNA: TGTGCCAGCAGCTCCCCGGGCAGGGGGCTCAACTACGAGCAGTACTTC.

This rearrangement joins TRBV30 to TRBJ2-3; D is possibly TRBD1 or TRBD2 (5 bases each). With 0 bases removed from V and 1 base from J, the gap between germline ends came to 8 bases. Germline values: CDR1 GTSNPN, CDR2 SVGIG (reference sequence). This CDR3 is built from 14 residues. CDR3 residues: CAWSVLGGTDTQYF. CDR3 bases: TGTGCCTGGAGTGTACTGGGGGGCACAGATACGCAGTATTTT.

In its sample, this clone was seen a few times. V gene TRBV29-1 combines with J gene TRBJ2-5, with D possibly being TRBD1 or TRBD2 (5 bases each). Germline-derived CDR1 and CDR2 are SQVTM and ANQGSEA. The CDR3 sequence is 14 residues long. The V end lost 7 bases, the J end lost 0 bases, and 15 bases lay between the germline ends. The CDR3: CSARDGFYQETQYF. The DNA of the CDR3 is TGCAGCGCTCGGGACGGCTTCTACCAAGAGACCCAGTACTTC.

This sequence joins TRBV4-2 and TRBJ2-3; 11 bases match TRBD1. V lost 1 base and J lost 4; bases outside the gene matches: 4. Germline V gene data show CDR1 as LGHNA and CDR2 as YNFKEQ. This CDR3 region has 16 residues. The CDR3 DNA is TGTGCCAGCAGCCAAGCTCCGGGACAGGGGGCAGATACGCAGTATTTT. This sequence encodes CASSQAPGQGADTQYF.

The chain recombines TRBV7-9 with TRBJ2-5; D is unclear. Germline V gene lookup returns CDR1 SEHNR and CDR2 FQNEAQ (reference sequence). The CDR3 has 12 amino acids. The ends were cut back, 5 bases at V and 4 bases at J, with 8 bases in the middle. The CDR3 nucleotides are TGTGCCAGCAGCGTTGCTTTAGAGACCCAGTACTTC. Its translation is CASSVALETQYF.

V gene TRBV29-1 combines with J gene TRBJ2-2, with 10 positions matching TRBD2. The V gene end was trimmed by 4 bases and the J gene end by 3 bases; junction bases not matched to a gene: 2. The CDR3 has 14 residues. Per the germline V gene, CDR1 is SQVTM and CDR2 is ANQGSEA. The CDR3 coding sequence is TGCAGCGTTGTAGGACTAGCGGACACCGGGGAGCTGTTTTTT. It is translated as CSVVGLADTGELFF.

The rearrangement joins TRBV6-4 to TRBJ2-1, with D tentatively TRBD1 (6 bases). CDR3 length: 15 residues. The ends were cut back, 0 bases at V and 8 bases at J, with 14 bases in the middle. Germline-derived CDR1 and CDR2 are MRHNA and SNTAGT. As DNA, the CDR3 is TGTGCCAGCAGTGACTCAGGGATTGGGGGCGATGAGCAGTTCTTC. It codes for CASSDSGIGGDEQFF.

The chain has TRBV9 and TRBJ2-3; D not resolved. V lost 0 bases to trimming and J lost 0 bases, with 8 bases between them. In germline, CDR1 is SGDLS, CDR2 YYNGEE. The CDR3 runs 15 residues. The chain's CDR3 is CASSVGRSSTDTQYF. DNA for the CDR3: TGTGCCAGCAGCGTAGGGCGGAGTAGCACAGATACGCAGTATTTT.

The V call is TRBV7-6, the J call TRBJ2-1, with D possibly matching TRBD2 (5 bases). Germline loops: CDR1 SGHVS, CDR2 FNYEAQ. Trimming removed 4 bases at V and 8 bases at J, with 18 bases between. The length of the CDR3 is 15 residues. CDR3 coding DNA: TGTGCCAGCAGCTATCGGGCCGGGGTCGGCGATGAGCAGTTCTTC. Translation: CASSYRAGVGDEQFF.

J is TRBJ2-2 and V is TRBV29-1, with TRBD2 identical over 9 bases. CDR3 length: 14 amino acids. Germline loops: CDR1 SQVTM, CDR2 ANQGSEA. V gave up 6 bases and J gave up 6 bases; unmatched junction bases: 8. CDR3 region: CSVLAGDRAGELFF. DNA for the CDR3: TGCAGCGTCTTAGCGGGAGATAGGGCCGGGGAGCTGTTTTTT.

The chain links TRBV28 to TRBJ2-7; D not certain. CDR3 length equals 15 residues. Germline lookup yields CDR1 MDHEN and CDR2 SYDVKM. The V end lost 1 base, the J end lost 0 bases, and 10 bases lay between the germline ends. CDR3 coding DNA: TGTGCCAGCAGTTTATCTCGTGATAGCTCCTACGAGCAGTACTTC. Its protein is CASSLSRDSSYEQYF.

V is TRBV7-6 and J is TRBJ2-7; 8 bases match TRBD1. CDR3 size: 15 residues. Germline V gene sequence: CDR1 SGHVS, CDR2 FNYEAQ. Trimming cost V 5 bases and J 4 bases; bases outside gene matches: 10. The CDR3 sequence: CASSLGTGLAYEQYF. CDR3 in DNA: TGTGCCAGCAGCCTCGGGACAGGTTTGGCTTACGAGCAGTACTTC.

The V call is TRBV19, the J call TRBJ2-4; 10 nucleotides match TRBD2. V was pared by 1 base and J by 7 bases, with 4 bases of the junction left unmatched. The germline V gene has CDR1 LNHDA and CDR2 SQIVND (reference sequence). There are 15 residues in the CDR3. DNA for the CDR3: TGTGCCAGTAGTATAGCTAGCGGGAGAGCTAACATTCAGTACTTC. Translating it yields CASSIASGRANIQYF.

A single count supports this clone. The CDR3 region is CASSLSAGETYGYTF. DNA for the CDR3: TGTGCCAGCAGTTTATCGGCAGGGGAAACCTATGGCTACACCTTC. The chain is built from TRBV28 and TRBJ1-2, with D possibly TRBD1 on 6 matching bases. Germline V gene lookup returns CDR1 MDHEN and CDR2 SYDVKM. The CDR3 contains 15 residues. V was shortened by 1 base and J by 4 bases, with 13 bases between the two germline ends.

This clone was recorded once. The J gene is TRBJ1-2, the V gene TRBV30; TRBD1 might be the D (6 bases). CDR3 size: 13 residues. V was pared by 4 bases and J by 7 bases, with 16 bases between. Germline V gene lookup returns CDR1 GTSNPN and CDR2 SVGIG (reference sequence). The CDR3 spells CAWKVSGEVGYTF. The CDR3 DNA follows: TGTGCCTGGAAGGTCTCAGGGGAGGTTGGCTACACCTTC.

This clone came up a few times. The rearrangement uses TRBV6-6 and TRBJ2-7; D perhaps matches TRBD1 (6 bases). The V end was cut by 0 bases, the J end by 5 bases, with 17 bases between. The CDR3 loop spans 16 amino acids. Germline assignment: CDR1 MNHNY and CDR2 SVGAGI (reference sequence). The chain's CDR3 is CASSYSRTGIFDEQYF. In DNA form, the CDR3 reads TGTGCCAGCAGTTACTCACGTACAGGGATTTTCGACGAGCAGTACTTC.